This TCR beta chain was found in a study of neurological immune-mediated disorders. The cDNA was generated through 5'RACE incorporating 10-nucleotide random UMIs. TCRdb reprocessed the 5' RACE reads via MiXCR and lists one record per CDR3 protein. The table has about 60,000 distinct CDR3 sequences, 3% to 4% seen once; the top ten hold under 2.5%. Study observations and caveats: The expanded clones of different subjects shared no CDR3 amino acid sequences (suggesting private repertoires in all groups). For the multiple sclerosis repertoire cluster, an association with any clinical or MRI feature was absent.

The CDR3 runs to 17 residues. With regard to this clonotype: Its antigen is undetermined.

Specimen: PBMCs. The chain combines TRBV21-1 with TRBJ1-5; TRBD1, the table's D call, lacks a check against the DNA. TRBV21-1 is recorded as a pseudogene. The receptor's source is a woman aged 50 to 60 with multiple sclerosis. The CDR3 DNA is TGTGCCAGCAGTAGTACAAGCCGATCGACAGTCCATCAGCCCCAGCATTTT. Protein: CASSSTSRSTVHQPQHF.